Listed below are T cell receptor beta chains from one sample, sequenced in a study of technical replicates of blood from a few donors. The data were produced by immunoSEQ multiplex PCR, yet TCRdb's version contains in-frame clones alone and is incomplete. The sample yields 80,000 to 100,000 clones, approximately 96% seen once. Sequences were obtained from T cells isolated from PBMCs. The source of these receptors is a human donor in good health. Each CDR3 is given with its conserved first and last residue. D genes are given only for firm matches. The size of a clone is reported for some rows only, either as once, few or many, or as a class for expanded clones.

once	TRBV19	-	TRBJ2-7	CASSPGYEQYF	TGTGCCAGTAGCCCGGGCTACGAGCAGTACTTC
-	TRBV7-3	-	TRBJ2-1	CASSLPYNEQFF	TGTGCCAGCAGCTTACCATACAATGAGCAGTTCTTC
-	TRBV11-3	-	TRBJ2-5	CASSLGRKETQYF	TGTGCCAGCAGCTTAGGCAGGAAAGAGACCCAGTACTTC
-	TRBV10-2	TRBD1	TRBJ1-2	CASSESKDRPGYTF	TGCGCCAGCAGTGAGTCGAAGGACAGGCCGGGCTACACCTTC
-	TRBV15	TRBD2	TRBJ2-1	CATTWGLVGSYNEQFF	TGTGCCACAACCTGGGGACTAGTAGGGTCCTACAATGAGCAGTTCTTC
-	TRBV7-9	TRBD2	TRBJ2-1	CASSASFFGTSGRDDEQFF	TGTGCCAGCAGCGCCAGCTTCTTCGGGACTAGCGGGAGGGACGATGAGCAGTTCTTC
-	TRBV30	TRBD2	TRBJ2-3	CACPAGEGRTDTQYF	TGTGCCTGTCCGGCGGGAGAGGGGAGAACAGATACGCAGTATTTT
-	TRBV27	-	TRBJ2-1	CASKVGSRYEQFF	TGTGCCAGCAAAGTCGGGAGTAGGTATGAGCAGTTCTTC
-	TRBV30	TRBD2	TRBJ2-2	CAWRESGRNTGELFF	TGTGCCTGGAGAGAGAGCGGGAGGAACACCGGGGAGCTGTTTTTT
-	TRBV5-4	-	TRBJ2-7	CASSSPSDPYEQYF	TGTGCCAGCAGCTCCCCTAGCGACCCCTACGAGCAGTACTTC
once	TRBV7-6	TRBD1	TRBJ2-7	CASSLGGQGHEQYF	TGTGCCAGCAGCTTGGGGGGACAGGGCCACGAGCAGTACTTC
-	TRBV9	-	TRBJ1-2	CASSVDVSNYGYTF	TGTGCCAGCAGCGTAGATGTGAGTAACTATGGCTACACCTTC
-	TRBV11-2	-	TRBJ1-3	CASSFEGVGNTIYF	TGTGCCAGCAGCTTTGAAGGGGTGGGAAACACCATATATTTT
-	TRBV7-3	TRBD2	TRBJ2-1	CASSFSAGVREQFF	TGTGCCAGCAGCTTTTCTGCGGGAGTACGTGAGCAGTTCTTC
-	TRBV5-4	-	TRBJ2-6	CASSLVGASGANVLTF	TGTGCCAGCAGCTTGGTAGGGGCTTCGGGGGCCAACGTCCTGACTTTC
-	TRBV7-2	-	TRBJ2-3	CASSQNLAGIGSTDTQYF	TGTGCCAGCAGCCAAAATCTGGCGGGGATCGGGAGCACAGATACGCAGTATTTT
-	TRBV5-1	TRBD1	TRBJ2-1	CASSLETGGTRNEQFF	TGCGCCAGCAGCCTGGAAACAGGGGGAACTCGGAATGAGCAGTTCTTC
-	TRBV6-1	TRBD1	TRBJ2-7	CASRTGAPSYEQYF	TGTGCCAGCAGGACAGGGGCGCCCTCCTACGAGCAGTACTTC
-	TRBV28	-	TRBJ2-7	CASTTLAGLSSYEQYF	TGTGCCAGCACCACTCTCGCGGGACTGAGCTCCTACGAGCAGTACTTC
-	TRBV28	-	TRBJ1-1	CASRSRGSEAFF	TGTGCCAGCAGGTCAAGGGGCTCTGAAGCTTTCTTT
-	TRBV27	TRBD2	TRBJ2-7	CASSLRWAGGYEQYF	TGTGCCAGCAGTCTACGCTGGGCGGGAGGCTACGAGCAGTACTTC
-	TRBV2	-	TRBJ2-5	CASSETSAGGETQYF	TGTGCCAGCAGTGAAACCTCTGCTGGAGGAGAGACCCAGTACTTC
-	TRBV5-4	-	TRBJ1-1	CASSLRVEARTEAFF	TGTGCCAGCAGCTTGAGAGTAGAGGCTCGCACTGAAGCTTTCTTT
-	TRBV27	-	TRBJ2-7	CASSPKTGGAYEQYF	TGTGCCAGCAGCCCGAAAACAGGGGGGGCCTACGAGCAGTACTTC
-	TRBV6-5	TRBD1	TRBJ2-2	CASNVEQGTGELFF	TGTGCCAGCAATGTAGAACAGGGGACCGGGGAGCTGTTTTTT
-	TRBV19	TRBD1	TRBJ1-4	CASSATGDSEKLFF	TGTGCCAGTAGTGCGACAGGGGACTCTGAAAAACTGTTTTTT
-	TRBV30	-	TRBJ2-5	CAWDLNAGRETQYF	TGTGCCTGGGATCTAAACGCGGGGCGGGAGACCCAGTACTTC
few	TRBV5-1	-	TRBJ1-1	CASTPGLANTEAFF	TGCGCCAGCACCCCGGGGTTGGCGAACACTGAAGCTTTCTTT
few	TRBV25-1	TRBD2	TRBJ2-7	CASRAGGSYEQYF	TGTGCCAGCAGAGCGGGAGGATCCTACGAGCAGTACTTC